This T cell receptor (beta chain) came from a study of T cell responses to AZD1222 COVID-19 vaccine. Turning to the study itself: Second doses at about 4 or about 12 weeks were pooled. Findings and caveats of the study: Most donors were white British and more were female, and clonal diversity was possibly underestimated. Only after the peak T cell response were repertoires sampled.

This table comes from immunoSEQ multiplex PCR, and its TCRdb copy is limited to in-frame clones, with some not included. The sample carries under 200,000 clones, just over 90% recorded once. Germline loops: CDR1 MNHEY, CDR2 SMNVEV (reference sequence). V was trimmed by 5 bases and J by 0 bases, leaving 11 bases between them. There are 14 residues in the CDR3. With regard to this clone: The antigen is not known.

The sample was peripheral blood, taken on day 0 of AZD1222 vaccination. The clonotype was recovered from an adult in good health. The V gene is TRBV27, the J gene TRBJ2-7; D may match TRBD1 or TRBD2 (5 bases each). The CDR3 DNA reads TGTGCCAGCAGTCTGGGACGGGGCTCCTACGAGCAGTACTTC. Translated, it gives CASSLGRGSYEQYF.